In its sample, the clone carrying this TCR beta chain was seen many times. Its antigen is unidentified. The data belong to a study of identical twins. TCRdb re-derived calls from the 5' RACE reads in MiXCR, one entry per CDR3 protein. Altogether 400,000 to 650,000 distinct CDR3 sequences are present, roughly a fifth being singletons, with the ten largest covering around 1%. Healthy Caucasians alone served as donors. Study outcomes and limitations: Insertions ran lower in abundant cord blood beta clonotypes, though not in memory repertoires. Less excess twin sharing appeared in beta out-of-frame sequences. Low generation probability was overrepresented in out-of-frame alpha sequences shared by twins.

The same data also contributed to another study, on T cells expressing NK-cell markers.

Sequencing was done on a sample of CD4+ T cells sorted from blood. The clonotype was recovered from a woman aged 18-35 years in good health.

The DNA for the CDR3 is TGCGCCAGCAGCCTAGGACAGGACTATGGCTACACCTTC. Protein product: CASSLGQDYGYTF. The chain employs TRBV5-1 and TRBJ1-2, with TRBD1 matching over 7 bases. The CDR3 is 13 amino acids. The J segment lost 3 bases and the V segment lost 4 bases, leaving 3 bases of the junction unmatched. Germline CDR1 and CDR2: SGHRS and YFSETQ.